This T cell receptor beta chain comes out of a study of blood T cell repertoires in COVID-19. Across the whole study: The United States, Italy and Spain were the sources of the acute and convalescent COVID-19 samples. The cDNA or gDNA used as material had been derived from T cells, B-cell-depleted T cells, or PBMCs.

Trimming took 4 bases from V and 6 from J; bases not matched to a gene: 1. The V gene's germline CDR1 is MNHNY and CDR2 SVGAGI (reference sequence). The CDR3 runs 12 residues. Authors' analysis steps: Amplification with reference gene primers provided the estimates of nucleated cell counts. The data were produced by immunoSEQ multiplex PCR, yet TCRdb's version contains in-frame clones alone and is incomplete. V, J and clone size reflect that table, while D and trimming were determined from the DNA. The repertoire consists of 200,000 to 300,000 clones, with 84% occurring once and the leading ten covering less than 4.5%.

Sequenced material: peripheral blood. The J gene is TRBJ1-2, the V gene TRBV6-6; 8 bases map to TRBD1. The clonotype was recovered from a man aged 50-59 years with acute or convalescent COVID-19. CDR3 in DNA: TGTGCCAGCAGTTCACAGGGGGATGGCTACACCTTC. Its translation is CASSSQGDGYTF.